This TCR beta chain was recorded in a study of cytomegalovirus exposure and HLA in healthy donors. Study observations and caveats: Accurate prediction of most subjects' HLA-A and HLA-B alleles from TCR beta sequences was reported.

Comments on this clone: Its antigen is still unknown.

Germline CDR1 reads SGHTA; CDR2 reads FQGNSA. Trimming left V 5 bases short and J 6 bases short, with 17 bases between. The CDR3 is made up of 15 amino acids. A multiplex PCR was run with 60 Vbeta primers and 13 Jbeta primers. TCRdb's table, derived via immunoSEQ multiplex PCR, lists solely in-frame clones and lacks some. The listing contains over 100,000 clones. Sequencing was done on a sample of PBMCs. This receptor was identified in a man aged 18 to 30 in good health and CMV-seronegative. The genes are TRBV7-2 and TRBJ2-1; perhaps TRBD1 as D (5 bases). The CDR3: CASSLSETGPNEQFF. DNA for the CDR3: TGTGCCAGCAGCCTATCAGAAACAGGACCCAATGAGCAGTTCTTC.